These 8 T cell receptor beta chains were sequenced from one sample in a study of shared clonotypes between healthy human individuals (dated by TCRdb to about 2020). The library came from the immunoSEQ multiplex PCR assay. TCRdb provides this immuneACCESS table in a form limited to in-frame rearrangements. Some clones are lacking; in checked studies, under half of them reflect an unresolved V gene, and why the rest are absent is not known. This sample holds approximately 2.5 million clones; over 85% were observed only once. The ten largest make up 0.11% to 0.15% of the sample. The sample taken for sequencing was naive CD4+ T cells sorted from blood. Explained via the paper, the cell subset or site label denotes: CD45RA+ positively selected. Receptors originate from a man younger than 30 in good health.

The rearrangement uses TRBV5-4 and TRBJ2-3; D possibly corresponds to TRBD1 (5 bases). Germline CDR1 and CDR2: SGHNT and YYREEE (reference sequence). This CDR3 contains 15 residues. Trimming took 2 bases from V and 8 from J, leaving 18 bases between them. The DNA of the CDR3 is TGTGCCAGCAGCTTCGACAGATTTAATGCTCCTACGCAGTATTTT. It translates to CASSFDRFNAPTQYF. The full variable domain, rest sourced from reference TRBV5-4 and TRBJ2-3, is ETGVTQSPTHLIKTRGQQVTLRCSSQSGHNTVSWYQQALGQGPQFIFQYYREEENGRGNFPPRFSGLQFPNYSSELNVNALELDDSALYLCASSFDRFNAPTQYFGPGTRLTVL.

This chain uses TRBV7-6 with TRBJ2-2; a weak D match, TRBD2 (5 bases). The CDR3 is made up of 16 amino acids. Per germline, CDR1 SGHVS and CDR2 FNYEAQ. Trimming shortened V by 1 base and J by 1 base, and 10 bases separated the two germline ends. The CDR3 DNA follows: TGTGCCAGCAGCTTAGAGAGGGTGGGGAACACCGGGGAGCTGTTTTTT. Protein sequence: CASSLERVGNTGELFF.

The chain couples TRBV4-1 to TRBJ2-5; 8 bases fit TRBD2. Trimming removed 0 bases from V and 3 bases from J; junction bases left unmatched: 12. The germline V gene has CDR1 MGHRA and CDR2 YSYEKL. The CDR3 is 18 residues long. The CDR3 DNA sequence: TGCGCCAGCAGCCAAGACGGGGTAGCGGGGTACCCTAAAGAGACCCAGTACTTC. It is translated as CASSQDGVAGYPKETQYF.

Only a few counts were recorded for this clone. The V call is TRBV6-5, the J call TRBJ2-5; tentatively, D is TRBD1 or TRBD2 (5 bases each). The CDR3 is 16 amino acids. Trimming removed 1 base from V and 2 bases from J, with 14 bases in between. Germline assignment: CDR1 MNHEY and CDR2 SVGAGI. For the CDR3, the DNA is TGTGCCAGCAGTTACTGGCCGGGACGCCTACAAGAGACCCAGTACTTC. Its protein is CASSYWPGRLQETQYF.

This clone was counted only a few times. This chain connects TRBV6-5 to TRBJ1-1, with D uncertain. Germline lookup yields CDR1 MNHEY and CDR2 SVGAGI. The CDR3 has 12 amino acids. Trimming pared 4 bases from V and 10 bases from J, leaving 13 bases between. This CDR3 is CASSSSVGRAFF. In DNA, the CDR3 is TGTGCCAGCAGTTCCTCGGTGGGAAGAGCTTTCTTT.

On this clone: The same CDR3 arises from other DNA sequences in this sample as well. This rearrangement joins TRBV5-1 to TRBJ1-4; D is undetermined. V was shortened by 1 base and J by 0 bases, with 4 bases between the two germline ends. Per the germline V gene, CDR1 is SGHRS and CDR2 is YFSETQ. The length of the CDR3 is 14 residues. The CDR3 reads CASSLTSTNEKLFF. CDR3 sequence (DNA): TGCGCCAGCAGCTTGACTTCAACTAATGAAAAACTGTTTTTT.

In the case of this clone: This specimen includes other DNA sequences encoding the same CDR3. The genes are TRBV5-1 and TRBJ2-5; 8 positions match TRBD1. The CDR3 has 13 amino acids. The germline gives CDR1 SGHRS, CDR2 YFSETQ. J was trimmed by 4 bases and V by 1 base; bases with no gene match: 0. CDR3 DNA sequence: TGCGCCAGCAGCTTGACAGGGGGAGAGACCCAGTACTTC. It is translated as CASSLTGGETQYF. The full variable domain, rest sourced from reference TRBV5-1 and TRBJ2-5, is KAGVTQTPRYLIKTRGQQVTLSCSPISGHRSVSWYQQTPGQGLQFLFEYFSETQRNKGNFPGRFSGRQFSNSRSEMNVSTLELGDSALYLCASSLTGGETQYFGPGTRLLVL.

The chain uses TRBV2 and TRBJ2-1, with 7 bases matching TRBD2. V was pared by 4 bases and J by 12 bases, with 12 bases of the junction left unmatched. Germline CDR1 is SNHLY and CDR2 is FYNNEI. The CDR3 sequence is 14 residues long. The CDR3 loop reads CASSGGGAGLLQFF. The CDR3 bases are TGTGCCAGCAGTGGGGGGGGAGCAGGCCTCCTGCAGTTCTTC.